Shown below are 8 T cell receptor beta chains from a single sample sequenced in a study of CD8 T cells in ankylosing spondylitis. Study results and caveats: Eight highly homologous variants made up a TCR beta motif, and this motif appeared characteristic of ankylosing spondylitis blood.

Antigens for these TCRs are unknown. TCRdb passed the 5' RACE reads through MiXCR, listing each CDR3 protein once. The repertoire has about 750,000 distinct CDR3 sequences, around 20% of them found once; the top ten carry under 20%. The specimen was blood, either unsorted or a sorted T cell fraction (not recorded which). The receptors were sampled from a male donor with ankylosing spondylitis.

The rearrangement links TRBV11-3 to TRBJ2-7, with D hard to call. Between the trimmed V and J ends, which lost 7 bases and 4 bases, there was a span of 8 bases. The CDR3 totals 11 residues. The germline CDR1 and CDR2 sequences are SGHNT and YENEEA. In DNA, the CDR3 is TGTGCCAGCATACGGAGTTACGAGCAGTACTTC. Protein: CASIRSYEQYF.

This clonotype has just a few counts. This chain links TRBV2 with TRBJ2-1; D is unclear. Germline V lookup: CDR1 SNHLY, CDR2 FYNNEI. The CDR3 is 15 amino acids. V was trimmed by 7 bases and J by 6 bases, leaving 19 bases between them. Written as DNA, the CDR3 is TGTGCCAGCAAAGCTGTACCCCTCGACTCCAATGAGCAGTTCTTC. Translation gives CASKAVPLDSNEQFF.

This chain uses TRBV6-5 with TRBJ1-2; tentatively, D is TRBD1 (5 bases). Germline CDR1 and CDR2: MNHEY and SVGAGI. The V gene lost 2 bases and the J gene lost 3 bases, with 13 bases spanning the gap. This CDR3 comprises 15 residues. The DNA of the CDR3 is TGTGCCAGCAGTTACAAGGGGTCGAGGGACTATGGCTACACCTTC. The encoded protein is CASSYKGSRDYGYTF.

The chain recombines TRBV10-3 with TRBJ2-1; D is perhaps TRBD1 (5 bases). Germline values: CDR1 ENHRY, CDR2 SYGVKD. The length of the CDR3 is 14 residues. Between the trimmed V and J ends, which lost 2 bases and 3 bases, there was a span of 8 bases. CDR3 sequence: CAISEATVYNEQFF. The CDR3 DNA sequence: TGTGCCATCAGTGAGGCGACAGTCTACAATGAGCAGTTCTTC.

For the CDR3, the DNA is TGTGCCAGCAGCCAACTACTAGCGGGGGGCTGGTTGGAAGAGACCCAGTACTTC. The encoded protein is CASSQLLAGGWLEETQYF. V and J are TRBV3-1 and TRBJ2-5; 12 positions match TRBD2. Trimming at V came to 2 bases and at J to 3 bases, leaving 10 bases not matched to a gene. This CDR3 is 18 amino acids long. Germline V gives CDR1 LGHDT, CDR2 YNNKEL (reference sequence).

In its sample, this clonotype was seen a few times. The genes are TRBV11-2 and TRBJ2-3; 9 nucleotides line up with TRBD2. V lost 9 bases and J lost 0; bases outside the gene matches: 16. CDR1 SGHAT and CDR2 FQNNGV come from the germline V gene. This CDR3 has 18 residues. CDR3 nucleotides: TGTGCCAGAGGCCCTATAGGGAGCGGGGGGACTAGCACAGATACGCAGTATTTT. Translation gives CARGPIGSGGTSTDTQYF.

CDR3 residues: CASSPLRAGGNTEAFF. CDR3 bases: TGTGCCAGCAGCCCCCTGAGGGCTGGTGGGAACACTGAAGCTTTCTTT. This chain links TRBV6-1 with TRBJ1-1; D not resolved. The V gene lost 6 bases and the J gene lost 1 base, with 18 bases spanning the gap. CDR3 length: 16 residues. Germline V CDR1 and CDR2: MNHNS, SASEGT.

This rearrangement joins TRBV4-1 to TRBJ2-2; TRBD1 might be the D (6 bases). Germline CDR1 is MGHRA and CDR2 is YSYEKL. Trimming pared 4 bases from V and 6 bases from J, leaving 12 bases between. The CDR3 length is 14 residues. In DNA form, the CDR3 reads TGCGCCAGCAGCCCCGGTCCAGGGGCCGGGGAGCTGTTTTTT. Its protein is CASSPGPGAGELFF.